This T cell receptor (beta chain) originates from a study of blood T cell repertoires in COVID-19. Looking at the study overall: T cells, B-cell-depleted T cells, or PBMCs provided the cDNA or gDNA that served as material.

Germline lookup yields CDR1 LNHDA and CDR2 SQIVND (reference sequence). The CDR3 length is 12 residues. Original analysis: From reference gene primer amplification, estimates of nucleated cell counts were derived. TCRdb's copy holds only in-frame clones and misses some; the assay was immunoSEQ multiplex PCR. The V and J calls and clone size were taken over from that table, and D and trimming were inferred from the DNA. The table has about 300,000 clones, about 83% seen once. Concerning this clone: An end of the junction does not agree with germline; a read error may underlie this.

The source is a woman in her fifties or sixties with acute or convalescent COVID-19. This chain links TRBV19 with TRBJ1-2; the match to TRBD1 covers 9 bases. Sequenced input: peripheral blood. CDR3 bases: TGTGCCAGTAGTCCCAGGGACAGGGCCCCTTCCTTC. Translation gives CASSPRDRAPSF.